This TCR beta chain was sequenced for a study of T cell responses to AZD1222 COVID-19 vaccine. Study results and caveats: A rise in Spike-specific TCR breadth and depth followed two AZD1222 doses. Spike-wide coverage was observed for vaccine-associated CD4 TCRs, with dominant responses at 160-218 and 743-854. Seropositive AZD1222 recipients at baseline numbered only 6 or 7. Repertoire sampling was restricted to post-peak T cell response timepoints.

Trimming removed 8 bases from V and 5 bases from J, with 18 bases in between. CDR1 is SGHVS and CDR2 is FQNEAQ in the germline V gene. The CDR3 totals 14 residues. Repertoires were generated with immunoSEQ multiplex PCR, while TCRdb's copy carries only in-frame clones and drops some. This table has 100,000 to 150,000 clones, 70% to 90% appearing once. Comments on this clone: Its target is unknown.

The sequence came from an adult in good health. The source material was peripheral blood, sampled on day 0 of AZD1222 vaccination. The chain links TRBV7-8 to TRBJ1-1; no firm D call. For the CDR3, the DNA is TGTGCCAGCCAACTACAAGGCCCCCTAACTGAAGCTTTCTTT. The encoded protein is CASQLQGPLTEAFF. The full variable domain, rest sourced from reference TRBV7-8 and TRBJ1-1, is GAGVSQSPRYKVAKRGQDVALRCDPISGHVSLFWYQQALGQGPEFLTYFQNEAQLDKSGLPSDRFFAERPEGSVSTLKIQRTQQEDSAVYLCASQLQGPLTEAFFGQGTRLTVV.